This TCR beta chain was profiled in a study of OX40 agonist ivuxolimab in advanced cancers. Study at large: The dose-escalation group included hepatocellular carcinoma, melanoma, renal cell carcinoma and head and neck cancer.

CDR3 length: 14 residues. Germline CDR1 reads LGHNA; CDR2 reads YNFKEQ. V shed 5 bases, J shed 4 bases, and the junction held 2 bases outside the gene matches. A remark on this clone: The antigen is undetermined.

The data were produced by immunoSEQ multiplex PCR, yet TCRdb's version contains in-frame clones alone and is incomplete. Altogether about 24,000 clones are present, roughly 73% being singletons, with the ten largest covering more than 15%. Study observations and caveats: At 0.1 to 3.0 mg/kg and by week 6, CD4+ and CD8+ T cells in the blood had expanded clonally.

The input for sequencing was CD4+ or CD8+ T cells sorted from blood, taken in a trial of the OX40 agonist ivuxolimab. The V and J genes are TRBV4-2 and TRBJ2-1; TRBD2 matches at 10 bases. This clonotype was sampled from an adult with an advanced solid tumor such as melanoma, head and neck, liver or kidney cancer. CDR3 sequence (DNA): TGTGCCAGCAGCGATAGCGGGGGGTACAATGAGCAGTTCTTC. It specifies CASSDSGGYNEQFF.